Sequencing of this T cell receptor (beta chain) was carried out in a study of identical twins. General study points: There were fewer insertions in abundant cord blood beta clonotypes, but memory repertoires showed no such pattern.

Many counts were recorded for this clonotype. Its specificity is unknown. V dropped 4 bases and J dropped 7 bases, with 15 bases sitting between them. Germline V gene lookup returns CDR1 SGHRS and CDR2 YFSETQ. The CDR3 is 13 amino acids. From the 5' RACE reads, TCRdb called clonotypes with MiXCR, one entry per CDR3 protein. Of some 200,000 distinct CDR3 sequences listed, around 6.8% were seen once; the top ten hold about 2%. This same sample was also part of a study on yellow fever vaccine responses in identical twins.

The source material was memory (CD45RO+) T cells sorted from blood. The clonotype originates from a woman between 18 and 29 years old in good health. V gene TRBV5-1 combines with J gene TRBJ2-7, with D possibly matching TRBD1 (6 bases). The CDR3, as DNA: TGCGCCAGCAGCCTATGGACAGACTTAGAGCAGTACTTC. Amino acid sequence: CASSLWTDLEQYF.